This is a list of T cell receptor beta chains from one sample in a study of T-cell reconstitution after alpha-beta-depleted transplantation in children. TCRdb ran MiXCR on the PCR reads and lists one entry per CDR3 protein. Of around 500,000 distinct CDR3 sequences in the sample, 23% were seen once. The sequencing here drew on PBMCs, mostly from graft donor cells, taken 360 days after TCRalphabeta/CD19-depleted stem cell transplant. These receptors were taken from a boy younger than two who had a stem cell transplant for acute myeloid leukemia, so the T cells may come from the graft donor. Each CDR3 is given with its conserved first and last residue. D genes are given only for firm matches. Expanded clones get a size class; other rows say once, few or many, or leave the size out.

cdr3_aa cdr3_nt clone_size j_call v_call d_call
CSARVAGSLYNEQFF TGCAGTGCTAGAGTAGCGGGCTCCCTCTACAATGAGCAGTTCTTC NA TRBJ2-1 TRBV20-1 TRBD2
CSASNNRGANTEAFF TGCAGTGCCTCCAATAACAGGGGAGCTAACACTGAAGCTTTCTTT many TRBJ1-1 TRBV20-1 TRBD1
CASSPRVNEGYTF TGTGCCAGCTCTCCCAGGGTAAATGAAGGCTACACCTTC NA TRBJ1-2 TRBV18 NA
CASSFGGIWANEQFF TGTGCCAGCAGTTTCGGGGGGATCTGGGCCAATGAGCAGTTCTTC NA TRBJ2-1 TRBV27 TRBD2
CASSPRGGPYNEQFF TGTGCCAGCAGTCCTAGGGGAGGTCCCTACAATGAGCAGTTCTTC NA TRBJ2-1 TRBV6-5 NA
CSAREEGAITGELFF TGCAGTGCTAGAGAGGAGGGGGCGATCACCGGGGAGCTGTTTTTT many TRBJ2-2 TRBV20-1 NA
CATSAKYQETQYF TGTGCCACCAGTGCGAAGTACCAAGAGACCCAGTACTTC NA TRBJ2-5 TRBV24-1 NA
CASSLPTGLAGNEQFF TGCGCCAGCAGCTTACCGACAGGGCTAGCGGGGAATGAGCAGTTCTTC few TRBJ2-1 TRBV5-1 TRBD2
CASSQDDRAYNEQFF TGCGCCAGCAGCCAGGATGACAGGGCCTACAATGAGCAGTTCTTC few TRBJ2-1 TRBV4-3 TRBD1
CASSYASGGYTGELFF TGTGCCAGCAGCTACGCTAGCGGGGGGTACACCGGGGAGCTGTTTTTT NA TRBJ2-2 TRBV5-5 TRBD2
CASSLGGGGYEQFF TGTGCCAGCAGCTTGGGGGGAGGGGGTTATGAGCAGTTCTTC NA TRBJ2-1 TRBV7-2 NA
CASSLTSLRGTEETQYF TGTGCCAGCAGCCTAACCTCCCTCAGGGGAACCGAAGAGACCCAGTACTTC few TRBJ2-5 TRBV4-2 NA
CASVSSEVLETQYF TGTGCCAGCGTTTCAAGCGAGGTGTTAGAGACCCAGTACTTC many TRBJ2-5 TRBV6-2/TRBV6-3 NA
CSCEGDRATPNYGYTF TGCAGCTGTGAGGGCGACAGGGCAACTCCTAACTATGGCTACACCTTC NA TRBJ1-2 TRBV29-1 TRBD1
CASSDGGQATYNEQFF TGTGCCAGCAGTGACGGGGGACAGGCTACCTACAATGAGCAGTTCTTC NA TRBJ2-1 TRBV6-1 TRBD1
CASRGGQGKTDTQYF TGTGCCAGCAGGGGGGGACAGGGGAAGACAGATACGCAGTATTTT many TRBJ2-3 TRBV2 TRBD1
CASSPRIGFGGRETQYF TGTGCCAGCAGCCCCCGTATAGGTTTCGGGGGCAGGGAGACCCAGTACTTC few TRBJ2-5 TRBV7-9 NA
CSASAGTGYNQPQHF TGCAGTGCTAGCGCCGGGACAGGATACAATCAGCCCCAGCATTTT few TRBJ1-5 TRBV20-1 TRBD1
CASSSVRGGWGGQETQYF TGTGCCAGCAGTTCGGTCAGGGGGGGATGGGGTGGCCAAGAGACCCAGTACTTC NA TRBJ2-5 TRBV6-5 NA
CASSQKGTLGAEVPQHF TGTGCCAGCAGCCAAAAGGGGACCCTCGGGGCCGAAGTGCCCCAGCATTTT few TRBJ1-5 TRBV14 NA
CATHIRGANTGELFF TGTGCCACGCACATAAGGGGCGCGAACACCGGGGAGCTGTTTTTT NA TRBJ2-2 TRBV12-3/TRBV12-4 NA
CASSLLGTSGDTDTQYF TGTGCCAGCAGCTTGCTGGGAACTAGCGGGGACACAGATACGCAGTATTTT few TRBJ2-3 TRBV7-2 TRBD2
CAISGGGRHLTDTQYF TGTGCCATCAGTGGGGGGGGCCGACACCTCACAGATACGCAGTATTTT many TRBJ2-3 TRBV10-3 NA
CASTQYSDRDLYEQYF TGTGCCAGCACCCAGTATTCGGACAGGGACCTCTACGAGCAGTACTTC few TRBJ2-7 TRBV5-6 TRBD1
CASSWMRMGYQETQYF TGCGCCAGCAGCTGGATGAGGATGGGGTACCAAGAGACCCAGTACTTC NA TRBJ2-5 TRBV5-1 NA
CASSPVASYNEQFF TGTGCCAGCAGCCCTGTCGCCTCCTACAATGAGCAGTTCTTC NA TRBJ2-1 TRBV14 NA
CASSIQPNTEAFF TGTGCCAGTAGTATTCAACCGAACACTGAAGCTTTCTTT NA TRBJ1-1 TRBV19 NA
CSASDGRKETQYF TGCAGTGCTTCGGACGGACGCAAAGAGACCCAGTACTTC NA TRBJ2-5 TRBV20-1 NA
CASSSQGDRNEKLFF TGTGCCAGCAGCTCCCAAGGGGACCGCAATGAAAAACTGTTTTTT few TRBJ1-4 TRBV7-9 NA
CSARGGAGPDTQYF TGCAGTGCCCGGGGAGGGGCCGGCCCAGATACGCAGTATTTT few TRBJ2-3 TRBV20-1 TRBD2
CASSSRRGAKNIQYF TGTGCCAGCAGTTCTCGGAGGGGAGCCAAAAACATTCAGTACTTC NA TRBJ2-4 TRBV12-3/TRBV12-4 NA
CSASGGPTDTQYF TGCAGTGCCAGTGGGGGGCCCACAGATACGCAGTATTTT many TRBJ2-3 TRBV20-1 NA
CASSFSVGVRTEAFF TGCGCCAGCAGCTTTAGCGTTGGGGTGCGAACTGAAGCTTTCTTT NA TRBJ1-1 TRBV5-1 NA
CASSYAGGRTDTQYF TGTGCCAGCAGTTACGCAGGGGGCCGGACAGATACGCAGTATTTT few TRBJ2-3 TRBV6-5 TRBD1
CASSPSPSNQPQHF TGTGCCAGCAGTCCATCCCCCAGCAATCAGCCCCAGCATTTT NA TRBJ1-5 TRBV12-3/TRBV12-4 NA
CASSLKQGSEQFF TGCGCCAGCAGCTTGAAACAGGGCAGCGAGCAGTTCTTC many TRBJ2-1 TRBV5-1 NA
CSVEQTGGKGETQYF TGCAGCGTTGAGCAGACAGGGGGGAAGGGGGAGACCCAGTACTTC NA TRBJ2-5 TRBV29-1 TRBD1
CASSYGGQGAVEAFF TGTGCCAGCAGTTACGGAGGACAGGGGGCTGTTGAAGCTTTCTTT NA TRBJ1-1 TRBV6-2/TRBV6-3 TRBD1
CASSPPGNYGYTF TGTGCCAGCAGCCCCCCAGGAAACTATGGCTACACCTTC many TRBJ1-2 TRBV12-3/TRBV12-4 NA
CAISALDRGATYEQYF TGTGCCATCAGTGCACTTGACAGGGGCGCTACCTACGAGCAGTACTTC few TRBJ2-7 TRBV10-3 TRBD1
CASSFGITGADTQYF TGTGCCAGCAGCTTCGGAATAACGGGGGCTGATACGCAGTATTTT few TRBJ2-3 TRBV7-2 NA
CASSEGVSNQPQHF TGTGCCAGCAGTGAAGGCGTTAGCAATCAGCCCCAGCATTTT many TRBJ1-5 TRBV2 NA
CASSSYTIRQGGGELFF TGTGCCAGCAGCTCCTACACGATCCGACAGGGCGGCGGGGAGCTGTTTTTT NA TRBJ2-2 TRBV7-2 TRBD1
CASTDRDPPYEQYF TGTGCCAGCACCGACAGGGACCCTCCCTACGAGCAGTACTTC NA TRBJ2-7 TRBV6-2/TRBV6-3 TRBD1
CATSRGDSRLYF TGTGCCACCAGCAGAGGGGACAGTCGGTTGTACTTC many TRBJ2-5 TRBV15 TRBD1
CASSVLTSGVSSNEQFF TGTGCCAGCAGTGTACTGACTTCAGGGGTTTCGAGCAATGAGCAGTTCTTC few TRBJ2-1 TRBV6-5 NA
CAWNKGQHTEAFF TGTGCCTGGAACAAGGGACAGCACACTGAAGCTTTCTTT many TRBJ1-1 TRBV30 TRBD1
CASSLEQGLYTGELFF TGTGCCAGCAGTTTAGAACAGGGACTATACACCGGGGAGCTGTTTTTT NA TRBJ2-2 TRBV12-3/TRBV12-4 NA
CSATTSGGASYNEQFF TGCAGTGCTACCACTAGCGGGGGGGCCTCCTACAATGAGCAGTTCTTC few TRBJ2-1 TRBV20-1 TRBD2
CASSVARTSGETQYF TGTGCCAGCAGCGTAGCTCGGACTAGTGGGGAGACCCAGTACTTC many TRBJ2-5 TRBV9 TRBD2
CASSQGRKNTEAFF TGCGCCAGCAGCCAGGGACGGAAGAACACTGAAGCTTTCTTT many TRBJ1-1 TRBV5-1 NA